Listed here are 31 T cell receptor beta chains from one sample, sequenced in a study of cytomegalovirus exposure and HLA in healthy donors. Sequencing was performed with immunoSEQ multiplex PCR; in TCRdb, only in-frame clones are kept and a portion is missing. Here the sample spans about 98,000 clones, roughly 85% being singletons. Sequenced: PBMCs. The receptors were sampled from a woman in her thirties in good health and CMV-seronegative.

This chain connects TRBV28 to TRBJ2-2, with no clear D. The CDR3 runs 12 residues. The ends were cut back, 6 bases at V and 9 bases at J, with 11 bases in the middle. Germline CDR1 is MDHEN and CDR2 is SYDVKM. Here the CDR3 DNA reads TGTGCCAGCAGCCCTACAGTGAGGGAGCTGTTTTTT. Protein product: CASSPTVRELFF.

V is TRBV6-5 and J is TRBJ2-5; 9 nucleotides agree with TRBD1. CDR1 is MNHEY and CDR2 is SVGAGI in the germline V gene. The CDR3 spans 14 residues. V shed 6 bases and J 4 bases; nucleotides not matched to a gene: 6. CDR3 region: CASRNRGQGETQYF. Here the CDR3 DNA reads TGTGCCAGCAGAAACAGGGGGCAGGGAGAGACCCAGTACTTC.

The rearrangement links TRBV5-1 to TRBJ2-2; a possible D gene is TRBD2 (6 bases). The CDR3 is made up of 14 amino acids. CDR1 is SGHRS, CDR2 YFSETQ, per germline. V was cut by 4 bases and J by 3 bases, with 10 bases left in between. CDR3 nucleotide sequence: TGCGCCAGCAGCAGCAGGGACTACACCGGGGAGCTGTTTTTT. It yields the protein CASSSRDYTGELFF.

CDR3 loop: CASSRRGGAGYTF. The CDR3 DNA reads as TGTGCCAGCAGCCGGAGAGGGGGGGCTGGCTACACCTTC. This chain uses TRBV9 with TRBJ1-2; tentatively, D is TRBD1 (6 bases). V lost 4 bases, J lost 7 bases, and 14 bases lay in between. CDR1 is SGDLS and CDR2 is YYNGEE in the germline V gene. This CDR3 has 13 amino acids.

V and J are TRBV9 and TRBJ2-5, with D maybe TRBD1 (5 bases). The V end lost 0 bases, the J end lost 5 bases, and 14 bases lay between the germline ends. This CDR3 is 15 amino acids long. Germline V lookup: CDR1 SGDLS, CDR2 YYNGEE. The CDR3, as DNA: TGTGCCAGCAGCGTAGAATTGGGGCAGTGGGAGACCCAGTACTTC. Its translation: CASSVELGQWETQYF.

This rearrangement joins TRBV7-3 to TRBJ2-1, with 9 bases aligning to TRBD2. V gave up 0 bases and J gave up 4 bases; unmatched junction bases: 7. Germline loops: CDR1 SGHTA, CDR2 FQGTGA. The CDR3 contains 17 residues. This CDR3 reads CASSLTAGGPDYNEQFF. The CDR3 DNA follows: TGTGCCAGCAGCTTAACGGCGGGAGGGCCGGATTACAATGAGCAGTTCTTC. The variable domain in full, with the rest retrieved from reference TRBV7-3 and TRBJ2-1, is GAGVSQTPSNKVTEKGKYVELRCDPISGHTALYWYRQSLGQGPEFLIYFQGTGAADDSGLPNDRFFAVRPEGSVSTLKIQRTERGDSAVYLCASSLTAGGPDYNEQFFGPGTRLTVL.

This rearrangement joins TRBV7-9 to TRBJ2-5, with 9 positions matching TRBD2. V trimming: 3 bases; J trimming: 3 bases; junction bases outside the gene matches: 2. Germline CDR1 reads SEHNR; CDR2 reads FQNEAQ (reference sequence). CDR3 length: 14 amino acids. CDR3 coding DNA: TGTGCCAGCAGCTTGAGGACTAGCGAAGAGACCCAGTACTTC. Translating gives CASSLRTSEETQYF.

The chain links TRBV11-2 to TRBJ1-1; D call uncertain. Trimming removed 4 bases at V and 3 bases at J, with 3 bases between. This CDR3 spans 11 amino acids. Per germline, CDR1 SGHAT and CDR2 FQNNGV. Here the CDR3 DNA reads TGTGCCAGCAGCTGGCACACTGAAGCTTTCTTT. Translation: CASSWHTEAFF.

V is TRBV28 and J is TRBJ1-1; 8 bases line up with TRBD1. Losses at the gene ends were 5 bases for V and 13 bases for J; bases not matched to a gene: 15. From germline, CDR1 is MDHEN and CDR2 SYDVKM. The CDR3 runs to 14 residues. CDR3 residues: CASSRSDRATGGFF. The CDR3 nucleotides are TGTGCCAGCAGTCGATCGGACAGGGCGACGGGTGGTTTCTTT.

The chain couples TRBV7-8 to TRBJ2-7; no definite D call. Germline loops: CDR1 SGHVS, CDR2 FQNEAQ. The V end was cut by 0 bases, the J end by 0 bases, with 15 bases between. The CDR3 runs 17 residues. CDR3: CASSLAARLASSYEQYF. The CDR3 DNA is TGTGCCAGCAGCTTAGCGGCTAGACTGGCTAGCTCCTACGAGCAGTACTTC. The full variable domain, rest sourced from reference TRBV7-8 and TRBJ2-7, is GAGVSQSPRYKVAKRGQDVALRCDPISGHVSLFWYQQALGQGPEFLTYFQNEAQLDKSGLPSDRFFAERPEGSVSTLKIQRTQQEDSAVYLCASSLAARLASSYEQYFGPGTRLTVT.

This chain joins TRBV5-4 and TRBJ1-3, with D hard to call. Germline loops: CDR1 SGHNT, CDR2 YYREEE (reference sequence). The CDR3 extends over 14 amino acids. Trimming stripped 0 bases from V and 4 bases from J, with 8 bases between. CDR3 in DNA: TGTGCCAGCAGCTTGGAAGCGTGGGGAAACACCATATATTTT. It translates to CASSLEAWGNTIYF.

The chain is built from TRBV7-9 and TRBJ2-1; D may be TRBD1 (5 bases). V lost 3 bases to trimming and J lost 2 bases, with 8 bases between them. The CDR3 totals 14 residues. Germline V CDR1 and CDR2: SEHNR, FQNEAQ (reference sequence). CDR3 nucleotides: TGTGCCAGCAGCTTGGCAGGGACCTACAATGAGCAGTTCTTC. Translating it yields CASSLAGTYNEQFF.

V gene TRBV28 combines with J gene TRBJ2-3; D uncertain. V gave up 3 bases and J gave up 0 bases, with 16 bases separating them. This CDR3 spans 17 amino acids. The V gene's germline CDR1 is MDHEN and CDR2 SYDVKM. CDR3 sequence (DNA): TGTGCCAGCAGTTTCGTTCGTATCGACTCTAGCACAGATACGCAGTATTTT. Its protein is CASSFVRIDSSTDTQYF.

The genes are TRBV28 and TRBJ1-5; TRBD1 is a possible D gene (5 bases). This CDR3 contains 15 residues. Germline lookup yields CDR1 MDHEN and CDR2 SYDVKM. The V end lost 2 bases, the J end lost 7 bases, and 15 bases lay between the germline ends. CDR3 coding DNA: TGTGCCAGCAGTTTAGACAGTTTTCCGGACCAGCCCCAGCATTTT. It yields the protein CASSLDSFPDQPQHF.

CDR3 in DNA: TGTGCCAGCAGTTACCGACAGGGGTCGTCACAGCCCCAGCATTTT. This translates into CASSYRQGSSQPQHF. V gene TRBV6-5 combines with J gene TRBJ1-5; 8 nucleotides line up with TRBD1. Trimming took 2 bases from V and 7 from J; bases not matched to a gene: 7. The V gene's germline CDR1 is MNHEY and CDR2 SVGAGI. The CDR3 runs to 15 residues.

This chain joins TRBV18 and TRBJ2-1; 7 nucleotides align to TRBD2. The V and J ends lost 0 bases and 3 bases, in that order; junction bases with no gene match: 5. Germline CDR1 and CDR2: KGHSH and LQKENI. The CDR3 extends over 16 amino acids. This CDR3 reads CASSPPAGRGYNEQFF. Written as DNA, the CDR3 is TGTGCCAGCTCACCACCGGCAGGGAGGGGCTACAATGAGCAGTTCTTC.

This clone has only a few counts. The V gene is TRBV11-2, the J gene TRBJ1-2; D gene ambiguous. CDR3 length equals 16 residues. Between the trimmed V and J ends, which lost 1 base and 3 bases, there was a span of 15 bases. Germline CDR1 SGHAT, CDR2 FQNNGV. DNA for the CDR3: TGTGCCAGCAGCTTAGTAGGAGGGAGGGCCTACTATGGCTACACCTTC. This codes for CASSLVGGRAYYGYTF.

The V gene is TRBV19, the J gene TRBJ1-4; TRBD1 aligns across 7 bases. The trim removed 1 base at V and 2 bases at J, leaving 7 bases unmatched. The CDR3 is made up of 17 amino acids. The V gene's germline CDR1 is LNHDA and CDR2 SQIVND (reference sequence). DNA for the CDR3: TGTGCCAGTAGTATAGTCGTTAAACAGGGGACTAATGAAAAACTGTTTTTT. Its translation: CASSIVVKQGTNEKLFF. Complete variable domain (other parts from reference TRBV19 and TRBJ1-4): DGGITQSPKYLFRKEGQNVTLSCEQNLNHDAMYWYRQDPGQGLRLIYYSQIVNDFQKGDIAEGYSVSREKKESFPLTVTSAQKNPTAFYLCASSIVVKQGTNEKLFFGSGTQLSVL.

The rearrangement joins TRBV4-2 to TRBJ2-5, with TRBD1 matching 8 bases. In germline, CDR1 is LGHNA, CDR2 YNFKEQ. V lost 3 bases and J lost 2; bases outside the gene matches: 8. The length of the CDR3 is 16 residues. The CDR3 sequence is CASSQKQGVQQETQYF. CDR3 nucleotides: TGTGCCAGCAGCCAGAAACAGGGGGTACAACAAGAGACCCAGTACTTC.

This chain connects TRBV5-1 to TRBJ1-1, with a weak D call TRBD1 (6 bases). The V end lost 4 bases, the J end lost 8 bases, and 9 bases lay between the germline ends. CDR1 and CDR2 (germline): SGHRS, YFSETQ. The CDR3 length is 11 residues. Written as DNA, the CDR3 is TGCGCCAGCAGCCTGGACAGAGAAGCTTTCTTT. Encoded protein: CASSLDREAFF.

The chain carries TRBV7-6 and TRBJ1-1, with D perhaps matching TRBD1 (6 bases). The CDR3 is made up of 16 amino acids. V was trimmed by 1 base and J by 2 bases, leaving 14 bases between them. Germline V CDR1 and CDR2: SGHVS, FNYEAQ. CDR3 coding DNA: TGTGCCAGCAGCTTAGTCAGAGGGGGACGTAACACTGAAGCTTTCTTT. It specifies CASSLVRGGRNTEAFF.

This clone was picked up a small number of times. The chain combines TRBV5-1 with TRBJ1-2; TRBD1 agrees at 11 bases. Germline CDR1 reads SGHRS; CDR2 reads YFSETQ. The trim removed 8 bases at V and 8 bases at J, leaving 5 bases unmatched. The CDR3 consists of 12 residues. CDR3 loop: CASGQGAGGYTF. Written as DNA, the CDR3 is TGCGCCAGTGGACAGGGGGCGGGCGGCTACACCTTC.

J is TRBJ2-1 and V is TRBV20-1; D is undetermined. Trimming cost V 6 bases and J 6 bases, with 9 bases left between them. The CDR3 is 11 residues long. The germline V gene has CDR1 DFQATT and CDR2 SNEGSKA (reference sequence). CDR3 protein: CSAINFNEQFF. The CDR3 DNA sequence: TGCAGTGCGATAAACTTCAATGAGCAGTTCTTC.

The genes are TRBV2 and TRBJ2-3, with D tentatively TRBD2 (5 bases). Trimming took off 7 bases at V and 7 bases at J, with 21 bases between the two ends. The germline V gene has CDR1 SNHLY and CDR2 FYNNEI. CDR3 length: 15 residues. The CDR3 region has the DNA TGTGCCAGCATGACTCGGACTTCCATAGGGAATACGCAGTATTTT. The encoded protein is CASMTRTSIGNTQYF.

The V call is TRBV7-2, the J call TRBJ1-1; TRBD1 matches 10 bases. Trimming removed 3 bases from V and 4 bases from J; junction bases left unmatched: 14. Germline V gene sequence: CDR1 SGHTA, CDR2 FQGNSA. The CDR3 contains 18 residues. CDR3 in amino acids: CASSLYFDRGLWGTEAFF. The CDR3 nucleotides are TGTGCCAGCAGCTTGTATTTCGACAGGGGGCTATGGGGCACTGAAGCTTTCTTT.

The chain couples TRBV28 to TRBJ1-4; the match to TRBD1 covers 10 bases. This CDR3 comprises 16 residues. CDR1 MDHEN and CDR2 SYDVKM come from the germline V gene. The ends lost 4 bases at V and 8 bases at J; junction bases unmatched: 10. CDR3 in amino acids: CASSSSAGTGAEKLFF. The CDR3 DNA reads TGTGCCAGCAGTTCCTCCGCCGGGACAGGGGCCGAAAAACTGTTTTTT.

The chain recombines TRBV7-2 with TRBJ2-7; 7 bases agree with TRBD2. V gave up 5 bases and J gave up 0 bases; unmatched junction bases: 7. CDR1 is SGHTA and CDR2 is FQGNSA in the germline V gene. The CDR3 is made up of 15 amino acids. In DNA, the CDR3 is TGTGCCAGCAGCCACGAAAGCGGGATCTCCTACGAGCAGTACTTC. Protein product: CASSHESGISYEQYF.

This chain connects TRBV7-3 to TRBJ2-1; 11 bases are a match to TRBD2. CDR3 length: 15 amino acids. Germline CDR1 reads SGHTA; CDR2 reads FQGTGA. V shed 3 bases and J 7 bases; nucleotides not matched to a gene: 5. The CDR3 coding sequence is TGTGCCAGCAGCTTTAGCGGGGGGGCAGGTAATGAGCAGTTCTTC. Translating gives CASSFSGGAGNEQFF.

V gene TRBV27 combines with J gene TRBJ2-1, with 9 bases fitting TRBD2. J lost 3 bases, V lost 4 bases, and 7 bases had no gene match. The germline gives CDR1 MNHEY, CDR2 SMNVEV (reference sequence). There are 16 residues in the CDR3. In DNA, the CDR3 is TGTGCCAGCAGTTCCCCTTCTAGCGGGGTCTACAATGAGCAGTTCTTC. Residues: CASSSPSSGVYNEQFF.

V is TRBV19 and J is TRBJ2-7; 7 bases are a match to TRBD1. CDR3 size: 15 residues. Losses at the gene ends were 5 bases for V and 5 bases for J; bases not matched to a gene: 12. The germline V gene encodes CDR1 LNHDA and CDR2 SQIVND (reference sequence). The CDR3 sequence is CASSQPFHRGNEQYF. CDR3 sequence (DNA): TGTGCCAGTAGTCAACCATTTCACAGGGGCAACGAGCAGTACTTC.

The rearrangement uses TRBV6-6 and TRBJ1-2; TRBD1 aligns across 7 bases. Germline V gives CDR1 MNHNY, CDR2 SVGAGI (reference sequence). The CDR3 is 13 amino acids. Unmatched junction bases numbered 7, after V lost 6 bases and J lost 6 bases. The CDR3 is CASRQGLTDGYTF. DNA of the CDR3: TGTGCCAGCAGACAGGGGCTAACGGATGGCTACACCTTC.